These T cell receptor beta chains were read from a single sample in a study of blood T cell repertoires in COVID-19. Generated by immunoSEQ multiplex PCR, the TCRdb table keeps only in-frame clones and is missing some. Among 60,000 to 95,000 clones listed, approximately 79% were seen once. Material: peripheral blood. These receptors came from a human donor with acute or convalescent COVID-19. The donor label of this sample is uncertain. CDR3s include the opening cysteine and the closing phenylalanine or tryptophan. Each record gives: J gene, clone size, D gene, V gene, CDR3 DNA, CDR3 protein. D genes are given only for firm matches. Where a row states a size, it is once, few, many or the class of an expanded clone; other rows omit it.

j_call: TRBJ1-5; clone_size: -; d_call: TRBD1; v_call: TRBV19; cdr3_nt: TGTGCCAGTAGAACACAGGGGGCTGGGCAGCCCCAGCATTTT; cdr3_aa: CASRTQGAGQPQHF
j_call: TRBJ2-6; clone_size: few; d_call: TRBD1; v_call: TRBV15; cdr3_nt: TGTGCCACCTCAATCAGGGGGTCATCTGGGGCCAACGTCCTGACTTTC; cdr3_aa: CATSIRGSSGANVLTF
j_call: TRBJ1-2; clone_size: -; d_call: -; v_call: TRBV6-5; cdr3_nt: TGTGCCACCTCCTTGGGGAGCTATGGCTACACCTTC; cdr3_aa: CATSLGSYGYTF
j_call: TRBJ1-5; clone_size: few; d_call: -; v_call: TRBV3-1/TRBV3-2; cdr3_nt: TGTGCCAGCAGCCAATTGGGAGGGGCACCCCAGCATTTT; cdr3_aa: CASSQLGGAPQHF
j_call: TRBJ2-3; clone_size: -; d_call: TRBD1; v_call: TRBV5-1; cdr3_nt: TGCGCCAGCAGCAACGCCGGGACAGACACAGATACGCAGTATTTT; cdr3_aa: CASSNAGTDTDTQYF
j_call: TRBJ1-6; clone_size: -; d_call: TRBD1; v_call: TRBV19; cdr3_nt: TGTGCCAGTTCTACAGGGGGTAATTATAATTCACCCCTCCACTTT; cdr3_aa: CASSTGGNYNSPLHF
j_call: TRBJ1-2; clone_size: -; d_call: -; v_call: TRBV27; cdr3_nt: TGTGCCAGCAGTTTTAGGGGAGGGGACTATGGCTACACCTTC; cdr3_aa: CASSFRGGDYGYTF
j_call: TRBJ2-1; clone_size: -; d_call: -; v_call: TRBV14; cdr3_nt: TGTGCCAGCAGCCCCTCGGGGTCGAGTGAGCAGTTCTTC; cdr3_aa: CASSPSGSSEQFF
j_call: TRBJ2-2; clone_size: -; d_call: -; v_call: TRBV3-1/TRBV3-2; cdr3_nt: TGTGCCAGCAGCCGGGACTTAAACACCGGGGAGCTGTTTTTT; cdr3_aa: CASSRDLNTGELFF
j_call: TRBJ1-6; clone_size: once; d_call: TRBD1; v_call: TRBV6-1; cdr3_nt: TGTGCCAGCAGTGGTGGGACAGAAAATTATAATTCACCCCTCCACTTT; cdr3_aa: CASSGGTENYNSPLHF
j_call: TRBJ2-3; clone_size: -; d_call: TRBD1; v_call: TRBV15; cdr3_nt: TGTGCCACCAGCAGAGGTTACCGGGACAGGCGCACAGATACGCAGTATTTT; cdr3_aa: CATSRGYRDRRTDTQYF
j_call: TRBJ1-5; clone_size: few; d_call: TRBD1; v_call: TRBV2; cdr3_nt: TGTGCCAGCAGTCCGGACAGGAATCAGCCCCAGCATTTT; cdr3_aa: CASSPDRNQPQHF
j_call: TRBJ1-3; clone_size: once; d_call: -; v_call: TRBV18; cdr3_nt: TGTGCCAGCTCACCACCACCCGAGCCGAACACCATATATTTT; cdr3_aa: CASSPPPEPNTIYF
j_call: TRBJ1-1; clone_size: -; d_call: -; v_call: TRBV7-2; cdr3_nt: TGTGCCAGCAGTCAACAGGGTAACACTGAAGCTTTCTTT; cdr3_aa: CASSQQGNTEAFF